What follows are 11 T cell receptor beta chains derived from one specimen sequenced in a study of blood T cell repertoires in COVID-19. The protocol was immunoSEQ multiplex PCR, while the TCRdb copy is restricted to in-frame clones and leaves out a portion. The table includes about 210,000 clones, about 88% detected once. The specimen sequenced was peripheral blood. These receptors originate from a man between 65 and 80 years old with acute or convalescent COVID-19.

This chain uses TRBV5-1 with TRBJ2-7, with a weak D call TRBD2 (6 bases). Germline-derived CDR1 and CDR2 are SGHRS and YFSETQ. The CDR3 has 16 residues. Trimming removed 3 bases at V and 2 bases at J, with 18 bases between. The CDR3 DNA reads TGCGCCAGCAGCTGGATGGGGGGAACCGGAACCTACGAGCAGTACTTC. Translation gives CASSWMGGTGTYEQYF.

The chain employs TRBV5-1 and TRBJ2-1; maybe TRBD1 (6 bases). From germline, CDR1 is SGHRS and CDR2 YFSETQ. The CDR3 has 17 residues. Trimming left V 0 bases short and J 0 bases short, with 13 bases between. In DNA form, the CDR3 reads TGCGCCAGCAGCTTGGGACATACAGGGAGCTCCTACAATGAGCAGTTCTTC. Translated: CASSLGHTGSSYNEQFF.

The chain recombines TRBV7-9 with TRBJ2-1; TRBD1 matches at 8 bases. Germline trimming cut 0 bases from V and 7 bases from J; bases unmatched to any gene: 5. CDR3 length: 15 amino acids. Germline V gene data show CDR1 as SEHNR and CDR2 as FQNEAQ (reference sequence). The CDR3 is CASSLAQGARNEQFF. The CDR3 DNA is TGTGCCAGCAGCTTAGCGCAGGGGGCTAGGAATGAGCAGTTCTTC. The full variable domain, its missing parts supplied by reference TRBV7-9 and TRBJ2-1, is DTGVSQNPRHKITKRGQNVTFRCDPISEHNRLYWYRQTLGQGPEFLTYFQNEAQLEKSRLLSDRFSAERPKGSFSTLEIQRTEQGDSAMYLCASSLAQGARNEQFFGPGTRLTVL.

This chain uses TRBV5-1 with TRBJ1-2; a weak D match, TRBD1 (6 bases). The CDR3 is made up of 15 amino acids. Germline V gene lookup returns CDR1 SGHRS and CDR2 YFSETQ. The V end lost 1 base, the J end lost 5 bases, and 15 bases lay between the germline ends. CDR3 sequence (DNA): TGCGCCAGCAGCTTGAACTCCGGACAGACTTATGGCTACACCTTC. Its protein is CASSLNSGQTYGYTF.

This clone is a singleton in its sample. V is TRBV5-4 and J is TRBJ1-1, with 9 bases matching TRBD1. Looked up from germline, CDR1 is SGHNT and CDR2 is YYREEE (reference sequence). Trimming removed 3 bases from V and 3 bases from J; junction bases left unmatched: 6. There are 15 residues in the CDR3. This CDR3 reads CASSYSGTGYTEAFF. The DNA of the CDR3 is TGTGCCAGCAGCTACTCCGGGACAGGGTACACTGAAGCTTTCTTT.

This clone was found once. V is TRBV11-3 and J is TRBJ2-5; 8 nucleotides match TRBD1. The CDR3 sequence is 14 residues long. V lost 1 base and J lost 5; bases outside the gene matches: 3. The germline V gene has CDR1 SGHNT and CDR2 YENEEA. CDR3 loop: CASSLGRGQETQYF. DNA for the CDR3: TGTGCCAGCAGCTTAGGCAGGGGGCAGGAGACCCAGTACTTC.

The chain combines TRBV27 with TRBJ1-6; a possible D gene is TRBD1 (6 bases). CDR1 and CDR2 from the germline V gene are MNHEY and SMNVEV (reference sequence). CDR3 size: 16 residues. The germline V and J ends were trimmed by 3 bases and 0 bases, with 9 bases remaining between them. CDR3 sequence: CASSFGTLSYNSPLHF. The CDR3 DNA reads as TGTGCCAGCAGTTTCGGGACACTCTCCTATAATTCACCCCTCCACTTT.

The chain combines TRBV3-1 (or the pseudogene TRBV3-2) with TRBJ2-1, with a weak D call TRBD1 (5 bases). This CDR3 has 17 amino acids. Germline assignment: CDR1 LGHDT and CDR2 YNNKEL (reference sequence). V lost 0 bases and J lost 1, with 13 bases in between. CDR3 DNA sequence: TGTGCCAGCAGCCAAGAGCGGAAGGGGAAATCCTACAATGAGCAGTTCTTC. Residues: CASSQERKGKSYNEQFF.

The rearrangement uses TRBV19 and TRBJ2-5, with D perhaps TRBD1 (6 bases). With 4 bases removed from V and 3 bases from J, the gap between germline ends came to 9 bases. Germline V gene sequence: CDR1 LNHDA, CDR2 SQIVND (reference sequence). This CDR3 is built from 13 residues. The CDR3 DNA sequence: TGTGCCAGTAGTACCAACAGGGAAGAGACCCAGTACTTC. Its protein product is CASSTNREETQYF.

V usage is TRBV10-1 and J usage is TRBJ1-5; 9 positions agree with TRBD1. The CDR3 length is 18 residues. Germline V gene lookup returns CDR1 WNHNN and CDR2 SYGVQD (reference sequence). After removal of 0 bases from V and 1 base from J, the junction contained 7 bases not matched to a gene. The CDR3 nucleotides read TGCGCCAGCAGTGAGTCACAGGGGGCCGCACACAGCAATCAGCCCCAGCATTTT. As protein: CASSESQGAAHSNQPQHF.

The J gene is TRBJ2-7, the V gene TRBV29-1; 7 positions match TRBD1. The germline gives CDR1 SQVTM, CDR2 ANQGSEA. Unmatched junction bases numbered 9, after V lost 6 bases and J lost 7 bases. CDR3 size: 12 residues. This chain's CDR3 is CSVKTGPREQYF. Written as DNA, the CDR3 is TGCAGCGTCAAGACAGGGCCTAGGGAGCAGTACTTC.